A selection of T cell receptor beta chains follows, all from one sample in a study of T cell responses to AZD1222 COVID-19 vaccine. TCRdb's copy holds only in-frame clones and misses some; the assay was immunoSEQ multiplex PCR. This sample carries approximately 93,000 clones, approximately 89% of them seen once, and the ten largest clones take 5.5%. The source material was peripheral blood, sampled 28 days after the second AZD1222 dose. The receptor source for this set is an adult who received the AZD1222 COVID-19 vaccine. The CDR3 runs from the conserved cysteine through the conserved F or W. The D gene is left open where the match is weak. Only some rows state a clone size, as once, few, many or a class for expanded clones.

size: .; V: TRBV7-3; J: TRBJ1-1; D: .; DNA: TGTGCCAGCAGCTTAACGGGGTCCAGAACTGAAGCTTTCTTT; CDR3: CASSLTGSRTEAFF
size: .; V: TRBV7-2; J: TRBJ1-5; D: .; DNA: TGTGCCAGCAGCCCCCGCCGGCAGCATAGCAATCAGCCCCAGCATTTT; CDR3: CASSPRRQHSNQPQHF
size: .; V: TRBV7-2; J: TRBJ2-1; D: .; DNA: TGTGCCAGCAGCCGGGACCGAACCTTAAATGAGCAGTTCTTC; CDR3: CASSRDRTLNEQFF
size: .; V: TRBV11-2; J: TRBJ1-6; D: .; DNA: TGTGCCAGCAGCTTAGTGGACAATACACCCCTCCACTTT; CDR3: CASSLVDNTPLHF
size: .; V: TRBV6-5; J: TRBJ2-1; D: .; DNA: TGTGCCAGCAGTTCCGCTACGAAAGAGCAGTTCTTC; CDR3: CASSSATKEQFF
size: .; V: TRBV2; J: TRBJ1-6; D: .; DNA: TGTGCCAGCAGGGCCGATCTTGGACGGGGCTATAATTCACCCCTCCACTTT; CDR3: CASRADLGRGYNSPLHF
size: .; V: TRBV30; J: TRBJ1-1; D: .; DNA: TGTGCCTGGAAGTCCGGGGGGACAACTGAAGCTTTCTTT; CDR3: CAWKSGGTTEAFF
size: few; V: TRBV7-3; J: TRBJ1-6; D: .; DNA: TGTGCCAGCAGCTCCCACCAGGGCCCGTTAGACCCCCCCCTCCACTTT; CDR3: CASSSHQGPLDPPLHF
size: .; V: TRBV27; J: TRBJ1-5; D: TRBD1; DNA: TGTGCCAGCAGCTCTGCCGGGACAGGGTTAAGCAATCAGCCCCAGCATTTT; CDR3: CASSSAGTGLSNQPQHF
size: .; V: TRBV7-9; J: TRBJ1-1; D: .; DNA: TGTGCCAGCAGCTTAGAGATGGGGGGCACTGAAGCTTTCTTT; CDR3: CASSLEMGGTEAFF
size: .; V: TRBV3-1/TRBV3-2; J: TRBJ1-4; D: .; DNA: TGTGCCAGCAGCCGGACCCCAGATAATGAAAAACTGTTTTTT; CDR3: CASSRTPDNEKLFF
size: .; V: TRBV5-1; J: TRBJ2-5; D: .; DNA: TGCGCCAGCAGCTTTGTTAGTTTATCGGGGGCGATTGGTTTGAGGGTAGCGACCCAGTACTTC; CDR3: CASSFVSLSGAIGLRVATQYF
size: .; V: TRBV5-4; J: TRBJ1-2; D: .; DNA: TGTGCCAGCAGCTTCCCCGACAGTAACTATGGCTACACCTTC; CDR3: CASSFPDSNYGYTF
size: .; V: TRBV5-6; J: TRBJ2-7; D: .; DNA: TGTGCCAGCAGCTTGTACTGGGTCCCTTACGAGCAGTACTTC; CDR3: CASSLYWVPYEQYF
size: .; V: TRBV12-3/TRBV12-4; J: TRBJ2-5; D: .; DNA: TGTGCCAGCAGTTTACGGCTATCAGAGACCCAGTACTTC; CDR3: CASSLRLSETQYF
size: .; V: TRBV27; J: TRBJ1-2; D: TRBD1; DNA: TGTGCCAGCAGGTTTTTAGCCGGGACAGACTATGGCTACACCTTC; CDR3: CASRFLAGTDYGYTF
size: .; V: TRBV11-2; J: TRBJ2-3; D: .; DNA: TGTGCCAGCAGCCCCCCCAGCGGTGGAGGGGATACGCAGTATTTT; CDR3: CASSPPSGGGDTQYF
size: .; V: TRBV5-6; J: TRBJ1-3; D: .; DNA: TGTGCCAGCAGCTGGGTAAACTCTGGAAACACCATATATTTT; CDR3: CASSWVNSGNTIYF
size: .; V: TRBV30; J: TRBJ1-3; D: .; DNA: TGTGCCTGGAGTAACGCTGGATGGGGAAACACCATATATTTT; CDR3: CAWSNAGWGNTIYF
size: .; V: TRBV15; J: TRBJ2-7; D: .; DNA: TGTGCCACCAGCAGAGATGGGCCAGCCCCTTCCTACGAGCAGTACTTC; CDR3: CATSRDGPAPSYEQYF
size: .; V: TRBV6-2/TRBV6-3; J: TRBJ1-2; D: .; DNA: TGTGCCAGCAGTTACTCGGGGGCAGCTAATGGCTACACCTTC; CDR3: CASSYSGAANGYTF
size: .; V: TRBV6-4; J: TRBJ1-2; D: .; DNA: TGTGCCAGCAGTGACTCGTCGGCCAGTGGCTACACCTTC; CDR3: CASSDSSASGYTF
size: once; V: TRBV5-6; J: TRBJ1-3; D: .; DNA: TGTGCCAGCAGCTGGGGCCGAATCTCTGGAAACACCATATATTTT; CDR3: CASSWGRISGNTIYF
size: .; V: TRBV25-1; J: TRBJ2-5; D: .; DNA: TGTGCCAGCAGTGAACTTGCGGAGACCCAGTACTTC; CDR3: CASSELAETQYF
size: .; V: TRBV19; J: TRBJ2-1; D: TRBD1; DNA: TGTGCCAGTAGTATAGGGACAGGTGAGTGGGATGAGCAGTTCTTC; CDR3: CASSIGTGEWDEQFF
size: .; V: TRBV7-9; J: TRBJ2-3; D: .; DNA: TGTGCCAGCAGCTCAGGGACGTGGAGCACAGATACGCAGTATTTT; CDR3: CASSSGTWSTDTQYF
size: .; V: TRBV10-3; J: TRBJ1-5; D: TRBD1; DNA: TGTGCCATCAGTGAGGACTCAGGGGGCGCGATCGGTCAGCCCCAGCATTTT; CDR3: CAISEDSGGAIGQPQHF
size: .; V: TRBV19; J: TRBJ2-7; D: TRBD1; DNA: TGTGCCAGTAGTATTGGGGGACAGTCCTACGAGCAGTACTTC; CDR3: CASSIGGQSYEQYF
size: .; V: TRBV7-2; J: TRBJ1-4; D: .; DNA: TGTGCCAGCAGCTTAGGTGGGGCGAATGAAAAACTGTTTTTT; CDR3: CASSLGGANEKLFF
size: .; V: TRBV7-2; J: TRBJ1-1; D: .; DNA: TGTGCCAGCAGCTCCCCGGGAGCGGGTCAGCACACTGAAGCTTTCTTT; CDR3: CASSSPGAGQHTEAFF
size: once; V: TRBV3-1/TRBV3-2; J: TRBJ2-1; D: .; DNA: TGTGCCAGCAGCCTTTCGCAGCTATACAATGAGCAGTTCTTC; CDR3: CASSLSQLYNEQFF
size: .; V: TRBV21-1; J: TRBJ2-3; D: .; DNA: TGTGCCAGCAGCAAAGGTAGACAGGGGGCGACAGATACGCAGTATTTT; CDR3: CASSKGRQGATDTQYF
size: .; V: TRBV6-5; J: TRBJ2-1; D: .; DNA: TGTGCCAGCAGTAACCGGGACGGATACAATGAGCAGTTCTTC; CDR3: CASSNRDGYNEQFF
size: .; V: TRBV7-9; J: TRBJ1-2; D: TRBD1; DNA: TGTGCCAGCAGCCGAGTCCGACAGGGGAATAACGCTGGCTACACCTTC; CDR3: CASSRVRQGNNAGYTF
size: .; V: TRBV5-1; J: TRBJ2-5; D: .; DNA: TGCGCCAGCACCCTACAGATTTACCAAGAGACCCAGTACTTC; CDR3: CASTLQIYQETQYF
size: .; V: TRBV30; J: TRBJ2-7; D: .; DNA: TGTGCCTGGAGTCCGGGCCTCTCCTACGAGCAGTACTTC; CDR3: CAWSPGLSYEQYF
size: .; V: TRBV7-3; J: TRBJ2-2; D: .; DNA: TGTGCCAGCAGCCCCAGGGATCGGAACACCGGGGAGCTGTTTTTT; CDR3: CASSPRDRNTGELFF
size: .; V: TRBV3-1/TRBV3-2; J: TRBJ1-5; D: .; DNA: TGTGCCAGCAGCCAAAAAACACAGGGTGGGCAGCCCCAGCATTTT; CDR3: CASSQKTQGGQPQHF
size: .; V: TRBV19; J: TRBJ2-2; D: .; DNA: TGTGCCAGTAGTATGTGGGGTTCGAACACCGGGGAGCTGTTTTTT; CDR3: CASSMWGSNTGELFF
size: .; V: TRBV2; J: TRBJ1-5; D: .; DNA: TGTGCCAGCGGGAGTGCAGGGCTCTATCAGCCCCAGCATTTT; CDR3: CASGSAGLYQPQHF
size: .; V: TRBV2; J: TRBJ1-2; D: .; DNA: TGTGCCAGCAGGACGGCCTATGGCTACACCTTC; CDR3: CASRTAYGYTF
size: .; V: TRBV5-1; J: TRBJ1-1; D: .; DNA: TGCGCCAGCAGCTCGGAGGCGGGATACACTGAAGCTTTCTTT; CDR3: CASSSEAGYTEAFF
size: .; V: TRBV24-1; J: TRBJ2-1; D: TRBD1; DNA: TGTGCCACCACCAACAGGGGAAGCTCCTACAATGAGCAGTTCTTC; CDR3: CATTNRGSSYNEQFF
size: .; V: TRBV30; J: TRBJ1-3; D: TRBD1; DNA: TGTGCCTGGAGTAGGGACAGCATTCCCGGAAACACCATATATTTT; CDR3: CAWSRDSIPGNTIYF
size: .; V: TRBV10-2; J: TRBJ1-1; D: TRBD1; DNA: TGCGCCAGCAGACTGACAGGGGGAACTGAAGCTTTCTTT; CDR3: CASRLTGGTEAFF
size: .; V: TRBV19; J: TRBJ2-2; D: TRBD2; DNA: TGTGCCAGTAGTGCCGAGCGGGGGGCGCTGTCCGGGGAGCTGTTTTTT; CDR3: CASSAERGALSGELFF
size: .; V: TRBV27; J: TRBJ1-3; D: .; DNA: TGTGCCAGCAGTTTGGGACGGTCCTCTGGAAACACCATATATTTT; CDR3: CASSLGRSSGNTIYF
size: .; V: TRBV4-3; J: TRBJ2-3; D: .; DNA: TGCGCCAGCAGCCAAGATGGGACGGGGACCACAGATACGCAGTATTTT; CDR3: CASSQDGTGTTDTQYF